The entry below gives a single T cell receptor (beta chain) sequence along with its context. The antigen is unknown. TCRdb's copy holds only in-frame clones and misses some; the assay was immunoSEQ multiplex PCR. Altogether tens of thousands of clones are present, roughly 82% being singletons, with the ten largest covering 2.5% to 3%. Trimming stripped 3 bases from V and 0 bases from J, with 9 bases between. The CDR3 is made up of 16 amino acids. Germline CDR1 MRHNA, CDR2 SNTAGT. These data are taken from a study of OX40 agonist ivuxolimab in advanced cancers. Study overall: The treatment was a fully human IgG2 OX40 agonist, ivuxolimab.

Study-level findings and limits: Researchers report that CD8+ T cells had, on average, more expanded clones than CD4+. Clones of CD4+ and CD8+ blood T cells grew by week 6 at doses of 0.1 to 3.0 mg/kg.

The sequence was obtained from an adult with an advanced solid tumor such as melanoma, head and neck, liver or kidney cancer. This chain links TRBV6-4 with TRBJ1-6, with unresolved D. Here the sequenced sample was CD4+ or CD8+ T cells sorted from blood, taken in a trial of the OX40 agonist ivuxolimab. The CDR3, as DNA: TGTGCCAGCAGTGAAGAGGTCAGCTCCTATAATTCACCCCTCCACTTT. This encodes CASSEEVSSYNSPLHF.